This T cell receptor (beta chain) emerged from a study of CD8 T cell repertoires and HIV-1 epitope variants. Findings and limits, study-wide: A handful of clonotypes recognized Nef KF9, one HW9, none TAALDMSHF.

TCR beta CDR3 was sequenced at survey depth on immunoSEQ. Here immunoSEQ multiplex PCR was the method, and the copy in TCRdb shows in-frame clones only, minus some. The sample lists under 7,500 clones; 65% to 70% were seen once. On this clone itself: Antigen unknown.

The sample comprised cultured CD8+ T cells derived from PBMCs. This clonotype was sampled from a male donor with HIV.

The CDR3 bases are TGCGCCAGCAGTGAGTCCGGAGGCCGAATAGAGCAGTTCTTC. Its translation: CASSESGGRIEQFF. V gene TRBV10-1 combines with J gene TRBJ2-1, with D tentatively TRBD2 (5 bases). Trimming took 0 bases from V and 10 from J, leaving 13 bases between them. The CDR3 sequence is 14 residues long. The V gene's germline CDR1 is WNHNN and CDR2 SYGVQD (reference sequence).